These T cell receptor beta chains were read from a single sample in a study of T cells in Graves' hyperthyroidism and ophthalmopathy. A single record per CDR3 protein comes from TCRdb applying MiXCR to the multiplex PCR reads. Among fewer than 700,000 distinct CDR3 sequences, around 15% were seen once, and the ten largest hold approximately 3.8%. Material for sequencing was blood. These receptors were obtained from a woman aged 25 to 39 with Graves' hyperthyroidism. Both conserved end residues are part of each CDR3.

j_gene: TRBJ1-6
v_gene: TRBV6-2/TRBV6-3
CDR3aa: CATYRADHNSPLHF

j_gene: TRBJ1-4
v_gene: TRBV11-1
CDR3aa: CASSLIRPPRLSEKLSF

j_gene: TRBJ2-2
v_gene: TRBV4-2
CDR3aa: CASSQEWGGLRSGELFF

j_gene: TRBJ2-7
v_gene: TRBV28
CDR3aa: CASSTPGQVYEQYF

j_gene: TRBJ2-7
v_gene: TRBV24-1
CDR3aa: CATSDLHNGVYEQYF

j_gene: TRBJ2-1
v_gene: TRBV24-1
CDR3aa: CATSDPDHSYNEQFF

j_gene: TRBJ2-6
v_gene: TRBV20-1
CDR3aa: CSARMGPGANVLTF

j_gene: TRBJ1-1
v_gene: TRBV12-3/TRBV12-4
CDR3aa: CASSPGTVVNTEAFF

j_gene: TRBJ1-4
v_gene: TRBV12-5
CDR3aa: CASGLVLERLNEKLFF

j_gene: TRBJ2-7
v_gene: TRBV19
CDR3aa: CASRDGGGSSYEQYF

j_gene: TRBJ1-2
v_gene: TRBV28
CDR3aa: CASSGQTGDGGTDGYTF

j_gene: TRBJ2-7
v_gene: TRBV4-2
CDR3aa: CASSQGLAGAYEQYF

j_gene: TRBJ1-4
v_gene: TRBV29-1
CDR3aa: CSVDDGIGGKLFF

j_gene: TRBJ2-7
v_gene: TRBV5-8
CDR3aa: CASSQVNRGPYEQYF

j_gene: TRBJ2-5
v_gene: TRBV2
CDR3aa: CASSGLAEETQYF

j_gene: TRBJ2-2
v_gene: TRBV11-1
CDR3aa: CASSRRRAGIGELFF

j_gene: TRBJ1-2
v_gene: TRBV18
CDR3aa: CASSPSGVNYGYTF

j_gene: TRBJ2-5
v_gene: TRBV27
CDR3aa: CASSRLKRETQYF

j_gene: TRBJ2-1
v_gene: TRBV7-3
CDR3aa: CASSLISNNEQFF

j_gene: TRBJ2-3
v_gene: TRBV7-6
CDR3aa: CASSWTGATSTDTQYF

j_gene: TRBJ1-5
v_gene: TRBV19
CDR3aa: CASSSEQGAWVSNQPQHF

j_gene: TRBJ2-7
v_gene: TRBV6-2/TRBV6-3
CDR3aa: CVSSRLDNYEQYF

j_gene: TRBJ2-1
v_gene: TRBV11-2
CDR3aa: CASSLGQGAFNEQFF

j_gene: TRBJ1-1
v_gene: TRBV28
CDR3aa: CASSLEWGLNTEAFF

j_gene: TRBJ2-4
v_gene: TRBV5-6
CDR3aa: CASSAGTGKNIQYF

j_gene: TRBJ2-1
v_gene: TRBV28
CDR3aa: CASSFRGRKNEQFF